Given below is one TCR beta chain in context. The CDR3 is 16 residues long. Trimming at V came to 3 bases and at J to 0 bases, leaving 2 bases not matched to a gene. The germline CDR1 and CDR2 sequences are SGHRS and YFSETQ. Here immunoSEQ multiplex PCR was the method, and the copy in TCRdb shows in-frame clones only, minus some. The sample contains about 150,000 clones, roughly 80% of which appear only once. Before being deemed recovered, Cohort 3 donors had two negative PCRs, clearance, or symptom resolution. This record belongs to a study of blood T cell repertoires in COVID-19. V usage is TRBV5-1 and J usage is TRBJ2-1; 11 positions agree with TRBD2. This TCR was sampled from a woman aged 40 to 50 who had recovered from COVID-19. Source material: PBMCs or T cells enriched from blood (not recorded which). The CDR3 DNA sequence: TGCGCCAGCAGCTCCACTAGCGGGAGCTCCTACAATGAGCAGTTCTTC. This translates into CASSSTSGSSYNEQFF.